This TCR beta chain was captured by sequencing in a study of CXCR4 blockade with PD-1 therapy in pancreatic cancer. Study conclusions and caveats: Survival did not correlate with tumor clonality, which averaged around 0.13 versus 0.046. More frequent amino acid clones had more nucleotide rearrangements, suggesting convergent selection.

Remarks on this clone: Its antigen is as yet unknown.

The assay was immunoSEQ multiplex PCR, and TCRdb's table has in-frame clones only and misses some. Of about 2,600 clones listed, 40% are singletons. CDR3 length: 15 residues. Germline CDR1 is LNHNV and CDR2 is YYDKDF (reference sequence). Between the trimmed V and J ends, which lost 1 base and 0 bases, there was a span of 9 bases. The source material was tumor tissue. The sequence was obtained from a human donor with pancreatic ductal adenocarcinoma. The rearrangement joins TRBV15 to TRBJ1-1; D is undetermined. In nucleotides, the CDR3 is TGTGCCACCAGCAGAGCAACTACTGTGAACACTGAAGCTTTCTTT. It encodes CATSRATTVNTEAFF.